The rows below give T cell receptor beta chains drawn from one sample of a study of blood T cell repertoires in COVID-19. Data came from immunoSEQ multiplex PCR; TCRdb stores just in-frame clones and leaves some out. This sample yields a few hundred thousand clones, of which around 84% are seen a single time; around 2.7% belongs to the top ten. Sequencing used peripheral blood. Source of these receptors: a man between 60 and 75 years old with acute or convalescent COVID-19. Both conserved end residues are trimmed from each CDR3. A D gene is named only where the DNA matches it firmly.

>TRBV21-1|TRBJ1-2|-
ASGKTGYGYT
>TRBV5-8|TRBJ2-1|TRBD2
ASSFTGLAGGLGGNEQF
>TRBV3-1/TRBV3-2|TRBJ2-5|TRBD1
ASSRANRGGETQY
>TRBV2|TRBJ1-2|TRBD1
ASSEEWRTGENYGYT
>TRBV9|TRBJ1-3|-
ASSVDLGLSGNTIY
>TRBV19|TRBJ2-7|TRBD1
ASRRTGLGGEQY
>TRBV6-2/TRBV6-3|TRBJ2-1|TRBD1
ASSPQGVSYNEQF
>TRBV9|TRBJ1-1|TRBD1
ASSDTQGARTEAF
>TRBV27|TRBJ1-5|TRBD1
ASRGKTGFWGDSNQPQH
>TRBV5-1|TRBJ1-1|-
ASSQDMNTEAF
>TRBV27|TRBJ1-6|-
ASSNDRQNSPLH
>TRBV5-5|TRBJ2-1|TRBD1
ASSLFGQGGNEQF
>TRBV7-9|TRBJ2-7|TRBD1
ASSQSPGQGADKY
>TRBV2|TRBJ1-2|-
ASSAGNPYGYT
>TRBV5-4|TRBJ1-6|-
ASSVDSHNNSPLH
>TRBV5-1|TRBJ2-3|TRBD2
ASSTGLAGGPGTDTQY
>TRBV28|TRBJ1-5|-
ASSLRGREQPQH
>TRBV2|TRBJ1-1|-
ASSLDRNTEAF
>TRBV2|TRBJ2-2|TRBD2
ASSPLAGGRELF
>TRBV5-4|TRBJ2-7|TRBD1
ASSLVGGTGRYEQY
>TRBV6-5|TRBJ1-2|-
ASNLGLEGYT
>TRBV9|TRBJ2-3|-
ASSVEGAGKY
>TRBV5-1|TRBJ2-1|-
ASSFSVSDEQF
>TRBV10-3|TRBJ2-7|-
AISESQGLGYEQY